This T cell receptor (beta chain) was identified during a study of molecular identifiers for immune sequencing clone quantification listed by TCRdb under 2018. Study-wide context: For a replicate experiment, RNA from about 21,000 or 97,000 naive CD8 T cells was divided into five aliquots, of which four were sequenced. CD8 T cells were used in a methods study to benchmark molecular-identifier clustering-based TCR repertoire sequencing (MIDCIRS) and TCR RNA copy counting. Points the paper makes about the study in general: The sizes of highly expanded clones could end up underestimated when identical TCR molecules share a barcode. When barcode sub-clustering was not used, chimeric consensus sequences inflated TCR diversity, with chimeras reaching as high as 47%. In CMV-specific effector cells, clones with more than 20 RNA copies contained over 98% of molecules, whereas in naive cells such clones contained under 1% of molecules. Around 2.8 recovered TCR RNA copies per cell were obtained by modeling, versus roughly 10 by digital PCR, implying a capture efficiency of 25% to 30%. Spiked-in Jurkat TCR RNA (roughly 10 copies' worth), which is not part of the donor repertoire, was contained in the naive libraries. Spiked-in Jurkat TCR RNA equal to a single cell's worth was reported to be detectable even within 1,100,000 naive CD8 T cells.

Libraries of naive CD8 T cells were built from anywhere between about 20,000 and 1,000,000 sorted cells, with 10%, 30% or 50% of the purified RNA used. On a BD FACSAria II, naive CD8 T cells were FACS-sorted as CD8+CD4-CCR7+CD45RA+ and collected into RLT Plus buffer. Detection sensitivity was tested by spiking Jurkat RNA equal to roughly 9 TCR copies' worth into samples containing roughly 19,000-1,100,000 naive CD8 T cells. Enrichment of CD8 T cells was done with RosetteSep CD8+ T Cell Enrichment Cocktail plus Ficoll-Paque, and ACK red cell lysis came afterward. This clonotype turned up a few times. Its cognate antigen has yet to be identified. Base qualities are not recorded, but no much larger clone differs from it by a single base. At the junction V is shortened by 4 bases and J by 5 bases, with 18 bases in between. As encoded in the germline V gene, CDR1 is SGHAT while CDR2 is FQNNGV. The CDR3 sequence holds 16 residues, the cysteine and phenylalanine included. The only DNA kept is the CDR3, 48 bases in frame from the first base.

The receptor library was made with PCR. The listed sequencing device is NextSeq 500. Bulk TCR libraries were generated as previously described, with the TCR primers listed in Table S5 used. The Qiagen AllPrep DNA/RNA kit was used to purify total RNA. Before analysis, reads from multiple sequencing runs of one library were combined. Turning to the authors' computational methods: Reads were retained only if the reads had an exact TCR constant sequence, and the retained reads were trimmed to 150 nt and grouped according to their 12-nt molecular barcodes. Within each barcode group, reads were sub-clustered at a 15% Levenshtein threshold, and quality-weighted consensus sequences were built per RNA molecule. Non-functional sequences were removed, as were lower-count sequences one edit away from another. On the basis of fitting two negative binomial distributions, barcode sub-clusters with fewer than 20% of the maximum read count were discarded. Through fastp at Q25 and MiXCR, TCRdb rebuilt clones from the public reads, retaining in-frame beta chains. CDR3 protein sequences are deduplicated, and each keeps its most common genes and DNA. These V and J calls originate from TCRdb's pipeline instead of the authors' own analysis. The sample data list about 630,000 distinct CDR3 sequences, and roughly 23% of these were observed just once. Approximately 0.75% of the sample is taken by the ten largest.

Sequencing used naive CD8+ T cells from blood, with Jurkat cell RNA spiked in. Per the publication, the cell subset or site label means: FACS-sorted CD8+CD4-CCR7+CD45RA+ naive T cells. Recombination connected TRBV11-2 to TRBJ2-1; the D gene lacks a confident call. The source of this sequence is a human donor in good health. Some libraries in this study had Jurkat cell RNA spiked in. The CDR3 region has the sequence CASSSPRASLNNEQFF. The DNA sequence is given as TGTGCCAGCAGCTCCCCAAGGGCGTCATTAAACAATGAGCAGTTCTTC.